Following are 18 T cell receptor beta chains from one sample sequenced in a study of blood T cells in healthy people across ages. A second PCR of about 6 to 11 cycles used a sample-barcoded 5' primer and a J-beta primer mix. Each CDR3 protein is one row after TCRdb ran MiXCR on the 5' RACE reads. The repertoire holds fewer than 900,000 distinct CDR3 sequences, about 42% seen once, with roughly 19% in the top ten. Sequences were obtained from blood. The receptors stem from a woman aged 60-75 years in good health.

CDR3 amino acids: CASSDSSRYTEAFF. Written as DNA, the CDR3 is TGTGCCAGCAGTGACTCGTCCAGGTACACTGAAGCTTTCTTT. This chain uses TRBV25-1 with TRBJ1-1, with D unresolved. There are 14 residues in the CDR3. The V and J ends lost 3 bases and 3 bases respectively, with 11 bases between them. CDR1 is MGHDK, CDR2 SYGVNS, per germline.

This clonotype was counted between two and nine times. The gene calls are TRBV5-1 and TRBJ1-6, with D hard to call. The germline gives CDR1 SGHRS, CDR2 YFSETQ. The CDR3 has 16 residues. V was shortened by 0 bases and J by 0 bases, with 7 bases between the two germline ends. CDR3 region: CASSLGFSSYNSPLHF. CDR3 in DNA: TGCGCCAGCAGCTTGGGGTTCAGCTCCTATAATTCACCCCTCCACTTT.

The chain recombines TRBV10-3 with TRBJ2-3, with a possible D match to TRBD1 (6 bases). Germline V gives CDR1 ENHRY, CDR2 SYGVKD. The V end lost 9 bases, the J end lost 0 bases, and 10 bases lay between the germline ends. CDR3 length equals 13 residues. Here the CDR3 DNA reads TGTGCCATTTCGACAGGTAGCACAGATACGCAGTATTTT. Protein product: CAISTGSTDTQYF.

The table lists this clonotype with a few counts. The chain recombines TRBV28 with TRBJ2-7; TRBD1 might be the D (7 bases). CDR1 and CDR2 from the germline V gene are MDHEN and SYDVKM. V shed 3 bases and J shed 0 bases, with 12 bases lying between them. The CDR3 runs to 15 residues. The CDR3 protein is CASSLGGQNSYEQYF. CDR3 coding DNA: TGTGCCAGCAGTTTGGGGGGACAGAACTCCTACGAGCAGTACTTC.

Worth noting for this clonotype: A clone one base away is much larger, so this may be a read error. The rearrangement uses TRBV3-1 and TRBJ2-1; the D gene is possibly TRBD1 (6 bases). Matching the DNA end better, TRBJ2-7 makes the J call doubtful. Germline V gene data show CDR1 as LGHDT and CDR2 as YNNKEL (reference sequence). This CDR3 region has 15 residues. The CDR3 region has the DNA TGTGCCAGCAGCCCACAGGGCTCGTACTACAATGAGCAGTACTTC. Encoded protein: CASSPQGSYYNEQYF.

This clonotype was counted only a few times. This chain uses TRBV5-1 with TRBJ2-4; 8 positions agree with TRBD1. CDR3 length: 15 amino acids. The trim removed 2 bases at V and 6 bases at J, leaving 7 bases unmatched. Germline CDR1 SGHRS, CDR2 YFSETQ. This CDR3 reads CASSLQGERLNIQYF. The CDR3 coding sequence is TGCGCCAGCAGCTTACAGGGGGAGAGGCTAAACATTCAGTACTTC. Supplemented by reference TRBV5-1 and TRBJ2-4, the full variable domain reads KAGVTQTPRYLIKTRGQQVTLSCSPISGHRSVSWYQQTPGQGLQFLFEYFSETQRNKGNFPGRFSGRQFSNSRSEMNVSTLELGDSALYLCASSLQGERLNIQYFGAGTRLSVL.

This chain joins TRBV12-3 or TRBV12-4 and TRBJ1-3; no definite D call. The CDR3 is 17 residues long. With 2 bases removed from V and 1 base from J, the gap between germline ends came to 15 bases. For the CDR3, the DNA is TGTGCCAGCAGTTTAAATTCGGCGGGCGGGTCTGGAAACACCATATATTTT. It yields the protein CASSLNSAGGSGNTIYF.

The V and J genes are TRBV3-1 and TRBJ1-2; tentative D call: TRBD1 (5 bases). V was cut by 5 bases and J by 0 bases, with 10 bases left in between. The germline V gene encodes CDR1 LGHDT and CDR2 YNNKEL (reference sequence). There are 14 residues in the CDR3. CDR3 DNA sequence: TGTGCCAGCAGCGCGATCAGGGCTAACTATGGCTACACCTTC. Protein product: CASSAIRANYGYTF.

CDR3 protein: CASRGGADNNSPLHF. As DNA, the CDR3 is TGTGCCAGCAGGGGCGGGGCGGACAATAATTCACCCCTCCACTTT. This chain connects TRBV2 to TRBJ1-6; a possible D gene is TRBD1 (5 bases). V was shortened by 6 bases and J by 5 bases, with 14 bases between the two germline ends. Germline lookup yields CDR1 SNHLY and CDR2 FYNNEI. The CDR3 contains 15 residues.

This clonotype was counted a few times. The J gene is TRBJ2-3, the V gene TRBV3-1, with 7 bases identical to TRBD2. This CDR3 is built from 15 residues. The germline V gene encodes CDR1 LGHDT and CDR2 YNNKEL (reference sequence). Trimming took 3 bases from V and 4 from J; bases not matched to a gene: 7. CDR3 bases: TGTGCCAGCAGCCATTCTGCGGGAGTGGCAGATACGCAGTATTTT. Its translation is CASSHSAGVADTQYF.

A few counts support this clonotype. The chain couples TRBV3-1 to TRBJ2-7; D is unclear. The germline V and J ends were trimmed by 4 bases and 2 bases, with 15 bases remaining between them. There are 15 residues in the CDR3. Germline CDR1 LGHDT, CDR2 YNNKEL (reference sequence). The CDR3: CASSRTPFKTYEQYF. Here the CDR3 DNA reads TGTGCCAGCAGCCGTACACCTTTTAAAACCTACGAGCAGTACTTC.

J is TRBJ2-5 and V is TRBV11-3; TRBD1 aligns across 8 bases. After removal of 4 bases from V and 3 bases from J, the junction contained 7 bases not matched to a gene. This CDR3 comprises 15 residues. CDR1 is SGHNT, CDR2 YENEEA, per germline. CDR3 DNA sequence: TGTGCCAGCAGCTCTGGACAGGGAGGAAAAGAGACCCAGTACTTC. This sequence encodes CASSSGQGGKETQYF.

This clonotype was seen a few times. The chain is built from TRBV6-5 and TRBJ1-2, with D unresolved. CDR3 length: 12 residues. The germline gives CDR1 MNHEY, CDR2 SVGAGI. Deletions cut 7 bases from V and 5 bases from J, with 11 bases between. DNA of the CDR3: TGTGCCAGCACTTCCCCGGGATATGGCTACACCTTC. This codes for CASTSPGYGYTF.

V gene TRBV10-2 combines with J gene TRBJ1-6, with a tentative D call TRBD1 (6 bases). Between the trimmed V and J ends, which lost 7 bases and 14 bases, there was a span of 12 bases. CDR1 is WSHSY and CDR2 is SAAADI in the germline V gene. The CDR3 is 11 amino acids. The CDR3 protein is CASKLTGTLHF. The CDR3 bases are TGCGCCAGCAAGTTAACAGGGACCCTCCACTTT.

This clonotype was seen only a few times. The chain uses TRBV24-1 and TRBJ2-3; perhaps TRBD2 as D (5 bases). V lost 6 bases to trimming and J lost 0 bases, with 12 bases between them. The CDR3 is made up of 15 amino acids. The V gene's germline CDR1 is KGHDR and CDR2 SFDVKD. The CDR3 loop is CATSRSGTSTDTQYF. The CDR3 DNA follows: TGTGCCACCAGTCGGTCGGGAACTAGCACAGATACGCAGTATTTT.

The chain links TRBV20-1 to TRBJ2-7, with D possibly TRBD2 on 6 matching bases. Germline V gene lookup returns CDR1 DFQATT and CDR2 SNEGSKA (reference sequence). Trimming took 2 bases from V and 6 from J, leaving 11 bases between them. This CDR3 has 12 amino acids. The CDR3 spells CSARNSGSEQYF. In DNA form, the CDR3 reads TGCAGTGCTAGAAACTCCGGGAGCGAGCAGTACTTC.

The chain combines TRBV7-2 with TRBJ1-1; the D is unclear. The V end lost 0 bases, the J end lost 1 base, and 9 bases lay between the germline ends. CDR1 and CDR2 (germline): SGHTA, FQGNSA. This CDR3 comprises 15 residues. The CDR3 coding sequence is TGTGCCAGCAGCTTAGCTAGGGTAGAGAACACTGAAGCTTTCTTT. Translation gives CASSLARVENTEAFF. Full variable domain (missing parts from reference TRBV7-2 and TRBJ1-1): GAGVSQSPSNKVTEKGKDVELRCDPISGHTALYWYRQSLGQGLEFLIYFQGNSAPDKSGLPSDRFSAERTGGSVSTLTIQRTQQEDSAVYLCASSLARVENTEAFFGQGTRLTVV.

CDR3 nucleotide sequence: TGTGCCAGCACAACAGTACATGGTCTTTACAATGAGCAGTTCTTC. As protein: CASTTVHGLYNEQFF. The chain is built from TRBV27 and TRBJ2-1; D ambiguous. Trimming shortened V by 7 bases and J by 4 bases, and 17 bases separated the two germline ends. The CDR3 consists of 15 residues. In germline, CDR1 is MNHEY, CDR2 SMNVEV (reference sequence).